This TCR beta chain was recorded in a study of long-term antiretroviral therapy in people with HIV. Study outcomes and limitations: In the period from about 2004 to 2017, blood was collected, possibly under older ART regimens. Clonal populations expanded prior to ART predominated within the repertoire at all time points.

In each sample, roughly 0.9-10 million cryopreserved PBMC were present before DNA extraction. Survey-level resolution applied to immunoSEQ assay v3.0. Data came from immunoSEQ multiplex PCR; TCRdb stores just in-frame clones and leaves some out. Found here are about 24,000 clones, 65% to 90% of them singletons; the top ten hold about 15%. Note on this clone: Its antigen is not known.

The germline V gene has CDR1 GTSNPN and CDR2 SVGIG (reference sequence). V lost 7 bases and J 2 bases, leaving 12 bases between the germline ends. The CDR3 is 13 residues long. This sample comprised unsorted PBMCs, obtained 1.2 years after starting antiretroviral therapy. The receptor was derived from a man between 50 and 59 years old with HIV. The rearrangement joins TRBV30 to TRBJ1-3, with D tentatively TRBD1 (6 bases). CDR3 protein: CASIGGTGNTIYF. Here the CDR3 DNA reads TGTGCCTCAATAGGGGGAACTGGAAACACCATATATTTT.